Listed below are T cell receptor beta chains from one sample, sequenced in a study of sequential checkpoint blockade in melanoma. Measured with immunoSEQ multiplex PCR; TCRdb has only the in-frame clones, and not every one. Among some 17,000 clones listed, about 66% were seen once. Sequencing used CD8+ T cells sorted from blood (inferred from file names), obtained from a patient given nivolumab and ipilimumab in sequence. The origin of the receptors is a human donor with melanoma. CDR3s include the opening cysteine and the closing phenylalanine or tryptophan. The D gene is left open where the match is weak. For some rows the clone size is stated as once, few or many, or as a class when expanded; others skip it.

v_call	j_call	clone_size	d_call	cdr3_aa	cdr3_nt
TRBV7-9	TRBJ2-1	medium-sized	NA	CASSLAEDEQFF	TGTGCCAGCAGCTTAGCTGAGGATGAGCAGTTCTTC
TRBV27	TRBJ2-3	NA	NA	CASSLWRSTDTQYF	TGTGCCAGCAGTTTATGGCGGAGCACAGATACGCAGTATTTT
TRBV6-5	TRBJ2-5	NA	NA	CASSEKPYKETQYF	TGTGCCAGCAGTGAAAAGCCCTATAAAGAGACCCAGTACTTC
TRBV30	TRBJ2-1	NA	TRBD2	CASGQGPGLAGDPLNNEQFF	TGTGCCAGCGGACAGGGCCCGGGGCTAGCGGGGGATCCCCTCAACAATGAGCAGTTCTTC
TRBV11-3	TRBJ2-7	NA	NA	CASSLDLGPYEQYF	TGTGCCAGCAGCTTAGATCTGGGGCCCTACGAGCAGTACTTC
TRBV29-1	TRBJ1-3	NA	NA	CSVEELGSGNTIYF	TGCAGCGTTGAAGAGCTCGGCTCTGGAAACACCATATATTTT
TRBV9	TRBJ2-3	NA	TRBD2	CASSVVGTSGTDTQYF	TGTGCCAGCAGCGTAGTGGGGACTAGCGGCACAGATACGCAGTATTTT
TRBV29-1	TRBJ2-7	NA	NA	CSVEQGQYREQYF	TGCAGCGTTGAACAGGGGCAGTATCGCGAGCAGTACTTC
TRBV28	TRBJ1-1	NA	TRBD1	CASRPGQGFLNTEAFF	TGTGCCAGCAGGCCGGGACAGGGGTTTTTGAACACTGAAGCTTTCTTT
TRBV4-2	TRBJ2-7	NA	TRBD2	CASSPGLASEQYF	TGTGCCAGCAGCCCCGGACTAGCCAGCGAGCAGTACTTC
TRBV21-1	TRBJ2-1	NA	NA	CASTPSGMYNEQFF	TGTGCCAGCACGCCTAGCGGGATGTACAATGAGCAGTTCTTC
TRBV7-7	TRBJ1-5	few	NA	CATSLRQVGQPQHF	TGTGCCACCTCCCTCAGACAGGTTGGGCAGCCCCAGCATTTT
TRBV7-6	TRBJ1-2	NA	NA	CASSLERQSPLNGYTF	TGTGCCAGCAGCTTAGAGAGACAGTCCCCTCTTAATGGCTACACCTTC
TRBV6-6	TRBJ2-7	NA	TRBD1	CASSRGQGVYEQYF	TGTGCCAGCAGCCGAGGACAGGGAGTCTACGAGCAGTACTTC
TRBV6-5	TRBJ1-5	NA	NA	CASRRGTRDQPQHF	TGTGCCAGTCGGCGCGGGACGAGGGATCAGCCCCAGCATTTT
TRBV9	TRBJ2-2	NA	TRBD1	CASSAGQTVRVTGELFF	TGTGCCAGCAGCGCGGGACAGACGGTCAGGGTCACCGGGGAGCTGTTTTTT
TRBV4-1	TRBJ1-1	few	TRBD1	CASTLSDRGTEAFF	TGCGCCAGCACCCTGTCGGACAGGGGGACTGAAGCTTTCTTT
TRBV4-3	TRBJ2-7	few	TRBD2	CASSPNLAGVSYEQYF	TGCGCCAGCAGCCCCAACCTAGCGGGAGTTTCCTACGAGCAGTACTTC
TRBV7-9	TRBJ2-7	NA	NA	CASSSGPVDEEDF	TGTGCCAGCAGCTCAGGACCAGTTGATGAGGAGGACTTC
TRBV6-6	TRBJ2-3	NA	TRBD2	CASSPRGTTDTQYF	TGTGCCAGCAGCCCGCGGGGGACCACAGATACGCAGTATTTT
TRBV5-6	TRBJ1-2	once	NA	CASSLSAIASKGYTF	TGTGCCAGCAGCTTGAGCGCAATAGCCTCTAAGGGCTACACCTTC
TRBV7-9	TRBJ1-6	NA	NA	CASSLRQGWDSPLHF	TGTGCCAGCAGCTTAAGGCAGGGATGGGATTCACCCCTCCACTTT
TRBV5-5	TRBJ2-7	NA	NA	CASSLDSGGTYEQYF	TGTGCCAGCAGCTTGGATTCTGGCGGTACCTACGAGCAGTACTTC
TRBV11-3	TRBJ1-5	NA	NA	CASSLDLSLAGLNSNQPQHF	TGTGCCAGCAGCTTAGACCTTTCCCTCGCGGGGCTTAATAGCAATCAGCCCCAGCATTTT
TRBV5-5	TRBJ1-6	few	NA	CASSYRMGDGLSPLHF	TGTGCCAGCAGTTATAGGATGGGCGACGGTCTTTCACCCCTCCACTTT
TRBV27	TRBJ2-5	NA	NA	CASSRQNQETQYF	TGTGCCAGCAGCAGACAGAATCAAGAGACCCAGTACTTC
TRBV19	TRBJ2-6	NA	NA	CASSIRVTYRFSGANVLTF	TGTGCCAGTAGTATCAGGGTGACATATAGATTCTCTGGGGCCAACGTCCTGACTTTC
TRBV5-1	TRBJ2-7	NA	NA	CASSLGGTGLAGEQYF	TGCGCCAGCAGCTTAGGGGGCACCGGACTAGCTGGTGAGCAGTACTTC
TRBV4-3	TRBJ2-2	NA	NA	CASSQVIRGNTGELFF	TGCGCCAGCAGCCAAGTGATCAGGGGGAACACCGGGGAGCTGTTTTTT
TRBV9	TRBJ2-7	NA	NA	CASSVGGGTYEQYF	TGTGCCAGCAGCGTAGGGGGGGGCACCTACGAGCAGTACTTC
TRBV4-2	TRBJ2-1	NA	NA	CASSQEGTGVNEQFF	TGTGCCAGCAGCCAAGAAGGGACGGGGGTCAATGAGCAGTTCTTC
TRBV30	TRBJ2-7	NA	TRBD2	CAWSIILAGVNEQYF	TGTGCCTGGAGTATTATCTTAGCGGGGGTCAACGAGCAGTACTTC
TRBV27	TRBJ2-4	NA	NA	CASSLAGPPNIQYF	TGTGCCAGCAGTTTGGCAGGCCCCCCGAACATTCAGTACTTC
TRBV6-6	TRBJ1-2	NA	TRBD1	CASSTLMTGTFGYTF	TGTGCCAGCAGTACTCTTATGACAGGGACTTTTGGCTACACCTTC
TRBV13	TRBJ2-7	medium-sized	TRBD2	CASSLGGSPLYEQYF	TGTGCCAGCAGCTTGGGCGGGAGCCCGTTGTACGAGCAGTACTTC
TRBV9	TRBJ2-3	NA	TRBD1	CASSVAQGVDNTDTQYF	TGTGCCAGCAGCGTAGCTCAGGGGGTGGACAACACAGATACGCAGTATTTT
TRBV4-1	TRBJ1-5	NA	TRBD1	CASSQDGTGGRNQPQHF	TGCGCCAGCAGCCAAGATGGAACAGGGGGCCGGAATCAGCCCCAGCATTTT
TRBV7-6	TRBJ2-2	NA	NA	CASSLGLFGGKTGELFF	TGTGCCAGCAGCTTAGGGTTGTTCGGGGGAAAAACCGGGGAGCTGTTTTTT